This entry describes one T cell receptor beta chain. The target antigen is unknown. V shed 1 base, J shed 6 bases, and the junction held 10 bases outside the gene matches. CDR3 length: 17 amino acids. Looked up from germline, CDR1 is LNHDA and CDR2 is SQIVND (reference sequence). The data are from a study of T cells in Graves' hyperthyroidism and ophthalmopathy. Across the study: Peripheral blood samples were taken at initial diagnosis, prior to any treatment. Overall study results and limits: Classification by a 13 V-J model distinguished ophthalmopathy from stable hyperthyroidism.

Each person with ophthalmopathy scored at least 3 on the Clinical Activity Score, reached NOSPECS grade 4 or higher, and had been ill under 3 months. On the basis of clinical symptoms, serum thyroxine and TRAb, thyroid ultrasound and orbital computed tomography, diagnoses were made. RNA transcripts served as the template for amplifying TCR beta CDR3 regions. HTBI primers were the set used in a first-round RT-PCR of the TCR CDR3. TCRdb processed the multiplex PCR reads anew with MiXCR; each CDR3 protein has one entry. Found here are approximately 610,000 distinct CDR3 sequences, under 15% of them singletons; the top ten hold 4.3%.

The V gene is TRBV19, the J gene TRBJ1-5; TRBD1 agrees at 9 bases. Sequencing was carried out using blood. This TCR derives from a woman aged 40 to 50 with Graves' ophthalmopathy. The DNA of the CDR3 is TGTGCCAGTAGTATAGCCCCGGGACAGGGATATGGTCAGCCCCAGCATTTT. Amino acids: CASSIAPGQGYGQPQHF.